This T cell receptor beta chain was recorded in a study of T cell changes during pregnancy in multiple sclerosis. Germline V lookup: CDR1 SGHAT, CDR2 FQNNGV. Trimming removed 5 bases from V and 3 bases from J; junction bases left unmatched: 10. The CDR3 contains 17 residues. Sequenced by immunoSEQ multiplex PCR; TCRdb stores in-frame clones only, minus some. The sample contains 33,000 or so clones, about nine tenths of which appear only once. The sequencing used peripheral blood, collected in the third trimester of pregnancy. The TCR comes from a female donor in good health, enrolled as a control in a pregnancy study. The chain joins TRBV11-2 to TRBJ2-7, with 13 bases that match TRBD2. CDR3 sequence: CASSLGGLAGTLYEQYF. The CDR3 DNA reads TGTGCCAGCAGCCTAGGGGGACTAGCGGGGACCCTCTACGAGCAGTACTTC.